Listed below are T cell receptor beta chains from one sample, sequenced in a study of neoadjuvant anti-PD-1 for oral cavity cancer. Libraries were prepared by immunoSEQ multiplex PCR; TCRdb keeps only in-frame clonotypes and omits some of them. The data contain roughly 16,000 clones, roughly 41% of them seen just once; the ten biggest clones take up 35% to 40%. Source: tumor tissue, taken after nivolumab (anti-PD-1) treatment. The receptors originated from a person between 35 and 79 years old with oral cavity squamous cell carcinoma. Each CDR3 is given with its conserved first and last residue. D genes are given only for firm matches. For some rows the clone size is stated as once, few or many, or as a class when expanded; others skip it.

>TRBD1|few|14|TRBV7-8|TRBJ1-2
TGTGCCAGCAGCACCGGACAGGGGGCGTATGGCTACACCTTC
CASSTGQGAYGYTF
>-|few|13|TRBV27|TRBJ2-7
TGTGCCAGCAGTTTTTTCACAGAGGGCGAGCAGTACTTC
CASSFFTEGEQYF
>-|-|15|TRBV6-1|TRBJ1-6
TGTGCCAGCAGTGAAGACCCACGAACGGGCTCACCCCTCCACTTT
CASSEDPRTGSPLHF
>-|few|14|TRBV30|TRBJ1-4
TGTGCCTGGGGGGTACAAGGACTTAATGAAAAACTGTTTTTT
CAWGVQGLNEKLFF
>TRBD2|many|16|TRBV9|TRBJ2-7
TGTGCCAGCAGCGTAGGGCTCAGCGGGGGAGTCTACGAGCAGTACTTC
CASSVGLSGGVYEQYF
>-|-|17|TRBV4-3|TRBJ2-1
TGCGCCAGCAGCCACGCGGGACATTCGAGCTCCTACAATGAGCAGTTCTTC
CASSHAGHSSSYNEQFF
>-|-|13|TRBV19|TRBJ2-7
TGTGCCAGTAGCCCCCGGGGAAAATACGAGCAGTACTTC
CASSPRGKYEQYF
>-|-|13|TRBV4-3|TRBJ1-2
TGCGCCAGCAGCCAAGATGCCCGGGGGGGCTACACCTTC
CASSQDARGGYTF
>-|few|12|TRBV18|TRBJ1-1
TGTGCCAGCTCACCACGGGGGACGGGTACTTTCTTT
CASSPRGTGTFF
>-|many|14|TRBV7-2|TRBJ1-5
TGTGCCAGCAGTTTAGGAGGGTTCAATCAGCCCCAGCATTTT
CASSLGGFNQPQHF
>-|once|16|TRBV9|TRBJ1-1
TGTGCCAGCAGCCTACAGGGAGTTGGGGTGAACACTGAAGCTTTCTTT
CASSLQGVGVNTEAFF
>-|-|13|TRBV6-4|TRBJ1-2
TGTGCCAGCAGTGACGAGTGGGGCTATGGCTACACCTTC
CASSDEWGYGYTF
>-|-|13|TRBV29-1|TRBJ1-1
TGCAGCGCCAAGACAGGAGGGAGCACTGAAGCTTTCTTT
CSAKTGGSTEAFF
>-|-|16|TRBV4-3|TRBJ1-5
TGCGCCAGCAGCCAAGATATGGGGCAGGGTTTCCAGCCCCAGCATTTT
CASSQDMGQGFQPQHF
>TRBD2|-|16|TRBV9|TRBJ2-5
TGTGCCAGCAGCGTAGGACTAGCGGGGGGTGAAGAGACCCAGTACTTC
CASSVGLAGGEETQYF
>-|-|15|TRBV9|TRBJ2-7
TGTGCCAGCAGCTCAATAGGAGGGGGCTCGTACGAGCAGTACTTC
CASSSIGGGSYEQYF
>TRBD2|-|15|TRBV5-1|TRBJ2-1
TGCCCCACCAAAGACGGCGGGGGGCTTTACAATGAGCAGTTCTTC
CPTKDGGGLYNEQFF
>TRBD1|few|14|TRBV5-1|TRBJ1-2
TGCGCCAGCAGCGCGCCGGGACAGAGCTATGGCTACACCTTC
CASSAPGQSYGYTF
>TRBD1|few|15|TRBV19|TRBJ1-3
TGTGCCAGTAGTATCGGGACAGGGCAAGGAAACACCATATATTTT
CASSIGTGQGNTIYF
>TRBD1|-|12|TRBV28|TRBJ2-7
TGTGCCAGCAGTAAAACAGGGGCCTGGCAGTACTTC
CASSKTGAWQYF
>-|medium-sized|14|TRBV10-3|TRBJ2-7
TGTGCCATCAGCGGGACACGGAGCTCCTACGAGCAGTACTTC
CAISGTRSSYEQYF
>TRBD1|few|18|TRBV27|TRBJ2-2
TGTGCCAGCAGTTTCCGACAGGGGGCTTGGTCTTACACCGGGGAGCTGTTTTTT
CASSFRQGAWSYTGELFF
>-|-|13|TRBV9|TRBJ1-2
TGTGCCAGCAGCGTAGAGGGGCTGGGAGGCTACACCTTC
CASSVEGLGGYTF
>-|-|14|TRBV9|TRBJ2-1
TGTGCCAGCAGCGTAGGGGGCTCCTACAATGAGCAGTTCTTC
CASSVGGSYNEQFF
>-|-|17|TRBV15|TRBJ2-6
TGTGCCACCAGCAGAGTTGGACAGAACTCTGGGGCCAACGTCCTGACTTTC
CATSRVGQNSGANVLTF
>-|medium-sized|13|TRBV2|TRBJ1-5
TGTGCCAGCAGTATAAGTTACAATCAGCCCCAGCATTTT
CASSISYNQPQHF
>-|-|14|TRBV9|TRBJ2-7
TGTGCCAGCAGCGTAGTGGAAGGGAGCTACGAGCAGTACTTC
CASSVVEGSYEQYF
>-|medium-sized|13|TRBV29-1|TRBJ1-5
TGCAGCGTTGAAGGGGGACAAAATCAGCCCCAGCATTTT
CSVEGGQNQPQHF
>-|-|14|TRBV18|TRBJ2-5
TGTGCCAGCTCGCCTACAGGGCCCCAAGAGACCCAGTACTTC
CASSPTGPQETQYF
>-|-|15|TRBV5-6|TRBJ1-1
TGTGCCAGCAGCTGGAGGGGGGAACTCGGTCGGCAAGCTTTCTTT
CASSWRGELGRQAFF
>-|-|13|TRBV15|TRBJ1-5
TGTGCCACCAGCAGGGGGGGTAATCAGCCCCAGCATTTT
CATSRGGNQPQHF
>TRBD1|many|13|TRBV28|TRBJ1-2
TGTGCCAGCACCCCCCGACAGGGTGGTGGCTACACCTTC
CASTPRQGGGYTF
>-|medium-sized|14|TRBV6-4|TRBJ2-3
TGTGCCAGCAGTGAGCGGGGGCGGACAGATACGCAGTATTTT
CASSERGRTDTQYF
>-|few|14|TRBV6-5|TRBJ2-6
TGTGCCAGCCGAAGCCTCTCTGGGGCCAACGTCCTGACTTTC
CASRSLSGANVLTF
>TRBD2|-|13|TRBV28|TRBJ2-7
TGTGCCAGCAGCGTAGGCGGGGGAAACGAGCAGTACTTC
CASSVGGGNEQYF
>TRBD1|few|14|TRBV6-1|TRBJ1-2
TGTGCCAGCAGTGAATTTGACAGGGGTAGGGGCTACACCTTC
CASSEFDRGRGYTF
>TRBD1|-|14|TRBV6-4|TRBJ2-3
TGTGCCAGCAGTGACGGACAGGGGGCAGATACGCAGTATTTT
CASSDGQGADTQYF
>-|-|14|TRBV19|TRBJ2-3
TGTGCCAGTAGTACGGGTCAGGGGGGGGATACGCAGTATTTT
CASSTGQGGDTQYF